This T cell receptor (beta chain) stems from a study of Ad26.COV2.S vaccination and SARS-CoV-2 variants (dated by TCRdb to about 2021). Regarding the research as a whole: Donors in the vaccine arm were drawn from COV1001, a multicentre, randomized, double-blind, placebo-controlled phase I-IIa trial testing Ad26.COV2.S in healthy adults. Dosing of Ad26.COV2.S was intramuscular, at either 5x10^10 or 1x10^11 viral particles, delivered as one shot or as two shots spaced 56 days apart. The specificity and breadth of SARS-CoV-2-reactive T cell receptors after Ad26.COV2.S vaccination were assessed by TCRbeta repertoire sequencing. The TCR-sequenced set comprised around 30 samples: some 19 Ad26.COV2.S vaccine recipients, 5 placebo recipients and 8 SARS-CoV-2 convalescent individuals. Trial participants were randomized into five groups of five: low-dose or high-dose Ad26.COV2.S given once or twice, or placebo on both occasions. Investigators remained blinded to trial group allocation during experiments and outcome assessment. The paper's findings and limits, for the study overall: Non-spike TCR breadth was comparable between vaccine and placebo recipients, consistent with the vaccine containing only spike. After vaccination, substantial breadth of spike-specific CD8+ and CD4+ T cell responses was reported. Compared with placebo recipients, Ad26.COV2.S recipients showed higher spike-specific TCR breadth (P = 0.0014). Comparing responses between vaccine doses or regimens was not something the study was powered to do. The authors noted that the TCR breadth and depth analyses may have underestimated total T cell responses.

TCRbeta CDR3 regions were sequenced with the immunoSEQ Assay. After extraction, genomic DNA underwent amplification by bias-controlled multiplex PCR, followed by high-throughput sequencing. The source study handled its data this way. To quantify the absolute abundance of each unique TCRbeta CDR3 region, sequences were collapsed and filtered. T cell fraction was estimated by normalization of TCRbeta template counts to usable DNA, with usable DNA being measured through amplification of reference genes present in all nucleated cells. Repertoire TCRs were annotated as SARS-CoV-2-specific when V gene, CDR3 amino acid sequence and J gene were exactly matched to a known reactive TCR set. The reference SARS-CoV-2 TCR set came from MIRA and was filtered for enrichment in COVID-19-positive ImmuneCODE repertoires, removing public or cross-reactive TCRs. Based on the MIRA antigens, annotated TCRs were further analysed at the level of specific ORF or position within ORF. Breadth was defined as annotated unique rearrangements over total unique productive rearrangements; depth was the summed frequency of those rearrangements. TCR breadth was compared between groups using two-sided Wilcoxon rank-sum tests. TCRdb re-hosts the immuneACCESS table, in-frame sequences only. Its copies lack some clones; in the studies checked, an unresolved V gene accounts for under half of them, and the cause for the rest is not known. V and J calls and clone size come straight from that table; D and trimming were deduced from the DNA. This sample has roughly 700,000 clones in its table, and 89% of those were observed once. The ten largest clones add up to over 1.3% of the sample.

After removal of 2 bases from V and 13 bases from J, the junction retains 5 bases not matched to a gene. Taken from the germline V gene, the CDR1 and CDR2 loops are SGHTA and FQGNSA. The CDR3 runs 12 amino acids, cysteine and phenylalanine included. CDR3 DNA only is kept here, 36 bases in frame from base 1. Explained via the paper, the treatment or condition label denotes: 15 to 20 received Ad26.COV2.S at low or high dose, single or two shots; 5 received placebo; per-sample allocation not given. Repertoires of vaccine and placebo recipients were sequenced from samples taken on day 63 after the first injection. Between 29 July and 7 August 2020, Cohort 1b enrolled approximately 26 adults aged 18-55 years at one site in Boston, USA. Ad26.COV2.S was a replication-incompetent adenovirus type 26 vector that expressed a prefusion-stabilized SARS-CoV-2 spike protein derived from the original Wuhan strain.

Regarding this clone: Its cognate antigen has yet to be identified. Per-base quality was not reported, and no clone a single base away is much larger than it.

The sequence is built from TRBV7-2 and TRBJ2-1, with 7 junctional bases fitting TRBD2. This specimen consisted of peripheral blood, obtained in a trial of Ad26.COV2.S vaccine versus placebo. The sequence derives from a person between 18 and 60 years old who received the Ad26.COV2.S COVID-19 vaccine or a placebo. The CDR3 is CASSLQSGTQFF. In nucleotides, the sequence is TGTGCCAGCAGCTTACAAAGCGGGACCCAGTTCTTC.